A single sample gave rise to the 17 T cell receptor gamma chains below, sequenced in a study of human gamma delta and Vdelta1 T cells. TCRdb re-called the PCR reads through CATT. The sample contains approximately 400 gamma-chain clones, 4.5% to 5% of which appear only once. The sequenced sample consisted of differentiated CD27- Vdelta1 gamma-delta T cells from blood. The source is a human donor in good health.

As to this clone: A much larger clone lies a single base off, so this may be a read error. The genes are TRGV3 and TRGJ1 or TRGJ2. Per the germline V gene, CDR1 is VTNTFY and CDR2 is YDVSTARD (reference sequence). This CDR3 has 15 residues. CDR3 coding DNA: TGTGCCACCTGGGACAGGCCCACCGGTTATTATAAGGAACTCTTT. Translating it yields CATWDRPTGYYKELF.

In regard to this clone: This may be a read error, as it is one base from a much larger clone. V gene TRGV3 combines with J gene TRGJ1 or TRGJ2. CDR1 and CDR2 (germline): VTNTFY, YDVSTARD (reference sequence). The CDR3 covers 15 residues. The CDR3 spells CATWDRPTGYYKKLF. The CDR3 DNA reads TGTGCCACCTGGGACAGGCCCACCGGTTATTATAAGAAACTATTT.

A word on this clone: This likely stems from a read error, as it lies one base from a far larger clone. Other DNA sequences in this sample translate to the same CDR3. This chain connects TRGV9 to TRGJP. This CDR3 has 18 amino acids. Per the germline V gene, CDR1 is GITISATS and CDR2 is ISYDGTV (reference sequence). CDR3 bases: TGTGCCTTGTGGGAGGTGATCCCCCAAGAGTTAGGCAAAAAAATCAAGGTATTT. Amino acid sequence: CALWEVIPQELGKKIKVF.

V usage is TRGV3 and J usage is TRGJ1 or TRGJ2. V was pared by 1 base and J by 4 bases, with 7 bases of the junction left unmatched. This CDR3 region has 14 residues. Germline V gives CDR1 VTNTFY, CDR2 YDVSTARD (reference sequence). Here the CDR3 reads CATWDRNRYYKKLF. For the CDR3, the DNA is TGTGCCACCTGGGACAGAAACAGATATTATAAGAAACTCTTT.

Remarks on this clone: A single base is all that separates this from a far larger clone, so a read error is likely. The sample contains more than one DNA sequence encoding this CDR3. The V and J genes are TRGV9 and TRGJ1 or TRGJ2. The germline gives CDR1 GITISATS, CDR2 ISYDGTV (reference sequence). The CDR3 loop spans 13 amino acids. The chain's CDR3 is CALWEVARDKKLF. The CDR3 DNA reads TGTGCCCTGTGGGAGGTGGCTAGGGATAAGAAACTCTTT.

As to this clone: A far larger clone is just one base off, so this is likely a read error. V usage is TRGV3 and J usage is TRGJP2. The CDR3 totals 16 residues. Per the germline V gene, CDR1 is VTNTFY and CDR2 is YDVSTARD (reference sequence). The CDR3 region has the DNA TGTGCCACCTGGGACAGGCCGAGGAGTAGTGAGTGGATCAAGACGTTT. It codes for CATWDRPRSSEWIKTF.

This clone was picked up a small number of times. The chain carries TRGV3 and TRGJ1 or TRGJ2. The CDR3 spans 11 residues. The V gene's germline CDR1 is VTNTFY and CDR2 YDVSTARD (reference sequence). V dropped 9 bases and J dropped 10; count of bases not matched to a gene: 12. The CDR3 sequence: CATGKRQKKLF. The CDR3 DNA is TGTGCCACCGGGAAGAGGCAGAAGAAACTCTTT.

In this sample, this clone turned up a few times. The protein TCRdb lists belongs to a much larger clone and differs from this DNA's translation at residue 7, which points to a read error; the protein shown is made from the DNA. The J gene is TRGJ1 or TRGJ2, the V gene TRGV9. V lost 0 bases to trimming and J lost 8 bases; unmatched junction nucleotides: 7. From germline, CDR1 is GITISATS and CDR2 ISYDGTV (reference sequence). The CDR3 has 13 residues. CDR3 bases: TGTGCCTTGTGGGAGGTGACGAGGGATAAGAAACTCTTT. Its translation: CALWEVTRDKKLF.

Points on this clone: The protein in TCRdb stems from a much larger clone and differs at residue 13 from this DNA's translation, likely a read error; here the protein is translated from the DNA. The rearrangement joins TRGV9 to TRGJP. This CDR3 is built from 18 residues. Per germline, CDR1 GITISATS and CDR2 ISYDGTV (reference sequence). Written as DNA, the CDR3 is TGTGCCTTGTGGGAGGTGATCCCCCAAGAGTTGGGCAGAAAAATCAAGGTATTT. Protein product: CALWEVIPQELGRKIKVF.

This clone was observed a handful of times. A read error is likely here: a far larger clone is one base away. The V call is TRGV9, the J call TRGJ1 or TRGJ2. The CDR3 has 13 residues. Trimming took 0 bases from V and 8 from J; bases not matched to a gene: 7. The germline gives CDR1 GITISATS, CDR2 ISYDGTV (reference sequence). DNA for the CDR3: TGTGCCTTGTGGGAGGTGTCTAGGGATAAGAAACTCTTT. Encoded protein: CALWEVSRDKKLF.

This chain connects TRGV2 to TRGJ1 or TRGJ2. V lost 3 bases to trimming and J lost 0 bases; unmatched junction nucleotides: 2. This CDR3 contains 13 residues. Germline V lookup: CDR1 EGSNGY, CDR2 YDSYNSKV. CDR3 nucleotides: TGTGCCACCTGGGACCTGAATTATTATAAGAAACTCTTT. Protein product: CATWDLNYYKKLF.

As to this clone: This probably arose from a read error, given a far larger clone one base away. The chain uses TRGV3 and TRGJP2. CDR1 and CDR2 (germline): VTNTFY, YDVSTARD (reference sequence). The CDR3 has 16 residues. This chain's CDR3 is CAAWDRPRSSDWIKTF. The CDR3 DNA is TGTGCCGCCTGGGACAGGCCGAGGAGTAGTGATTGGATCAAGACGTTT.

On this clone itself: A far larger clone is off by one base, so a read error is likely. The sample carries other DNA sequences with the same CDR3. The V call is TRGV9, the J call TRGJ1 or TRGJ2. Germline V lookup: CDR1 GITISATS, CDR2 ISYDGTV (reference sequence). This CDR3 is built from 13 residues. The CDR3: CALWEVARDKKLF. CDR3 DNA: TGTGCCTTGTGGGAGGTGGCTAGGGATAAGAAGCTCTTT.

This clone is deemed large. One end of the junction fails to match germline, which may point to a read error. This sample includes further DNA sequences coding for the same CDR3. This rearrangement joins TRGV9 to TRGJP. This CDR3 is built from 18 residues. Germline V lookup: CDR1 GITISATS, CDR2 ISYDGTV (reference sequence). The CDR3 loop reads CALWEVIPQELGKKNKVF. The CDR3 DNA sequence: TGTGCCTTGTGGGAGGTGATCCCCCAAGAGTTGGGCAAAAAAAACAAGGTCTTT.

The called J gene is TRGJ1 or TRGJ2, whereas the V gene has no call. CDR3 length equals 15 residues. The CDR3 is CATWDGRQVNYKKIF. In DNA, the CDR3 is TGTGCCACCTGGGACGGGCGCCAAGTAAATTATAAGAAAATATTT.

V gene TRGV3 combines with J gene TRGJ1 or TRGJ2. The J gene, absent from TCRdb, was called here by matching the DNA to germline. The CDR3 is made up of 11 amino acids. CDR1 is VTNTFY, CDR2 YDVSTARD, per germline (reference sequence). Here the CDR3 DNA reads TGTGCAGCCGGGAATAGTCAGGGGAAACTCTTT. This codes for CAAGNSQGKLF.

This clone was picked up a small number of times. One base separates it from a far larger clone, so it is likely a read error. The sample contains more than one DNA sequence encoding this CDR3. V and J are TRGV3 and TRGJ1 or TRGJ2. The CDR3 loop spans 11 amino acids. Germline V lookup: CDR1 VTNTFY, CDR2 YDVSTARD (reference sequence). After removal of 0 bases from V and 12 bases from J, the junction contained 5 bases not matched to a gene. CDR3 loop: CATWDRQGKLF. The CDR3 nucleotides are TGTGCCACCTGGGACAGGCAAGGGAAACTCTTT.